This T cell receptor (beta chain) was obtained from a study of blood T cell repertoires in COVID-19. Study in general: Acute and convalescent COVID-19 samples came from the United States, Italy and Spain. Sources were T cells, B-cell-depleted T cells, or PBMCs; the material itself was cDNA or gDNA.

In the authors' workflow: It was from reference gene primer amplification that nucleated cell counts were estimated. Assay: immunoSEQ multiplex PCR; the TCRdb copy retains only in-frame clones and omits some. V and J calls plus clone size are reproduced from that table; the DNA served to infer D and trimming. The profile shows over 150,000 clones, approximately 87% of them singletons. A Seattle source enrolled patients during active infection and followed them longitudinally. This clone has a single count. The CDR3 runs to 17 residues. The germline V gene encodes CDR1 ENHRY and CDR2 SYGVKD. The trim removed 7 bases at V and 6 bases at J, leaving 20 bases unmatched.

The chain couples TRBV10-3 to TRBJ1-2, with 7 nucleotides matching TRBD1. Sequencing was performed on peripheral blood. The TCR sequence derives from a woman in her sixties or seventies with COVID-19, enrolled during active disease. In DNA, the CDR3 is TGTGCCATCAATCTCCGGGACAGCCTAAATCCACCGGATGGCTACACCTTC. It encodes CAINLRDSLNPPDGYTF.